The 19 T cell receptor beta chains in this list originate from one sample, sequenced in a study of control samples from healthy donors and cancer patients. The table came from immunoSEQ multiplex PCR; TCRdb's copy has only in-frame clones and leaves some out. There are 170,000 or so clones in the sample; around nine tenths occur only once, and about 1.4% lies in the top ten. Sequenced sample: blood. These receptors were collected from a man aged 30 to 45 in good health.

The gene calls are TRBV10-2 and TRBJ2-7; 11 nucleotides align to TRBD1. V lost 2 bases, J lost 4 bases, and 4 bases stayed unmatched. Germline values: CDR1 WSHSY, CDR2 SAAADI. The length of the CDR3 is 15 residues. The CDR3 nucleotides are TGCGCCAGCAGTGAGGGACAGGGGGCTATATACGAGCAGTACTTC. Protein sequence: CASSEGQGAIYEQYF.

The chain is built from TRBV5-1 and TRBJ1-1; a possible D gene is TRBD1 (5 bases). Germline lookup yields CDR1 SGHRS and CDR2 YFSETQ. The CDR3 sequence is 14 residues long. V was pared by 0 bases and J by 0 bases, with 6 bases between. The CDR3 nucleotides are TGCGCCAGCAGCTTGGGACAGATGAACACTGAAGCTTTCTTT. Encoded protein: CASSLGQMNTEAFF.

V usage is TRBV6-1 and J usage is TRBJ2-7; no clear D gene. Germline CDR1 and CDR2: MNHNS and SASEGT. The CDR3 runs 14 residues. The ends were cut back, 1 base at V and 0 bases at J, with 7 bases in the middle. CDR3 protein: CASSEGSFSYEQYF. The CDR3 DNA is TGTGCCAGCAGTGAAGGCTCCTTCTCCTACGAGCAGTACTTC.

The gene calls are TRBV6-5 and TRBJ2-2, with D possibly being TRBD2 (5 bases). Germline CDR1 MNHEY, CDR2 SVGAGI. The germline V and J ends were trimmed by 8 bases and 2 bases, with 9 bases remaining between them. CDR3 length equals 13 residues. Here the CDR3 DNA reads TGTGCCAGCGGGCGGGTTAACACCGGGGAGCTGTTTTTT. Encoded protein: CASGRVNTGELFF.

In DNA, the CDR3 is TGTGCCAGCAGTGAAGGACAGGGGGCGGGAGGCTACACCTTC. Amino acid sequence: CASSEGQGAGGYTF. This sequence joins TRBV27 and TRBJ1-2, with 11 bases fitting TRBD1. The germline V gene encodes CDR1 MNHEY and CDR2 SMNVEV (reference sequence). The CDR3 consists of 14 residues. The V segment lost 5 bases and the J segment 8 bases; nucleotides outside the gene matches: 7.

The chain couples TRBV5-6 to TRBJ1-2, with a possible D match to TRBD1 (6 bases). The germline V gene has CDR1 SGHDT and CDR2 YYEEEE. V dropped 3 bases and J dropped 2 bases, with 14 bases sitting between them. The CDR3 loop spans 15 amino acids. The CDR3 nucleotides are TGTGCCAGCAGCTGGGGCGGGGGCTTGAACTATGGCTACACCTTC. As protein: CASSWGGGLNYGYTF.

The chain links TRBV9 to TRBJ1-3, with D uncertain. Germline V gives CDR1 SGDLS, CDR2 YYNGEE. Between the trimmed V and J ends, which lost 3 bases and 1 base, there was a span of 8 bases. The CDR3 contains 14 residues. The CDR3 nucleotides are TGTGCCAGCAGCGCAACAGATTCTGGAAACACCATATATTTT. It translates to CASSATDSGNTIYF.

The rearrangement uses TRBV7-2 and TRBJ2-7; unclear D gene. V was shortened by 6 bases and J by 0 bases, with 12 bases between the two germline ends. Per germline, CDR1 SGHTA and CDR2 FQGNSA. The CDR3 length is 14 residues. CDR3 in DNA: TGTGCCAGCAGTCGGACGGGCCTCTCCTACGAGCAGTACTTC. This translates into CASSRTGLSYEQYF.

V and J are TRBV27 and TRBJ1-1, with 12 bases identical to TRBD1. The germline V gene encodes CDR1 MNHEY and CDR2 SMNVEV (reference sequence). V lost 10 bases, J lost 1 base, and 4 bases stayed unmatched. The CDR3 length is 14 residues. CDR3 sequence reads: CATGDRGQNTEAFF. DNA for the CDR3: TGTGCCACCGGGGACAGGGGGCAGAACACTGAAGCTTTCTTT.

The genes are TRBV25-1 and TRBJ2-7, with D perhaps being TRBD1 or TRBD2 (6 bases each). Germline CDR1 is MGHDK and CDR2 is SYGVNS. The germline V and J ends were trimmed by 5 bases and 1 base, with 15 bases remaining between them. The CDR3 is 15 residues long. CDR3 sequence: CASSQLGGGSYEQYF. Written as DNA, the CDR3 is TGTGCCAGCAGTCAGTTAGGAGGGGGTTCCTACGAGCAGTACTTC.

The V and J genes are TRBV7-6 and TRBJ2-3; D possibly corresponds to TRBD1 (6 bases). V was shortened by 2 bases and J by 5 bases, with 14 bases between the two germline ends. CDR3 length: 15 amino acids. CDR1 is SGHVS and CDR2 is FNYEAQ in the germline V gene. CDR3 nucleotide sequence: TGTGCCAGCAGCTTATTCCAGGGGCTGGGAGATACGCAGTATTTT. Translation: CASSLFQGLGDTQYF.

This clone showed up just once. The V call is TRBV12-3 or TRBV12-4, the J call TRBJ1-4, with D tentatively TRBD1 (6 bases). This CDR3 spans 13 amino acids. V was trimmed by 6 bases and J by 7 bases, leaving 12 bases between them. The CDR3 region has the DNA TGTGCCAGCAGCCGGGACAATGGTGAAAAACTGTTTTTT. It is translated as CASSRDNGEKLFF.

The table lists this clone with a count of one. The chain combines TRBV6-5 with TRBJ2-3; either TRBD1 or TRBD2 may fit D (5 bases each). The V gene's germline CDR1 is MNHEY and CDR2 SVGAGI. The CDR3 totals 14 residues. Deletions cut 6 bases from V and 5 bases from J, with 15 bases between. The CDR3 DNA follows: TGTGCCAGCAGGGCTCGGGGCTGGGGAGATACGCAGTATTTT. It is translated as CASRARGWGDTQYF.

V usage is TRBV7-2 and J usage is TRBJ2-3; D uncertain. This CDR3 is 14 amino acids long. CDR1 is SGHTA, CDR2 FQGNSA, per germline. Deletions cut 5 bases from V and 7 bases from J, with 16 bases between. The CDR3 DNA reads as TGTGCCAGCAGCCGCTTAGGCCAACCAAATACGCAGTATTTT. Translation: CASSRLGQPNTQYF.

The CDR3 is CASSLGTGNYGYTF. The CDR3, as DNA: TGTGCCAGCAGCTTGGGGACAGGGAACTATGGCTACACCTTC. The chain joins TRBV13 to TRBJ1-2; 9 bases agree with TRBD1. CDR3 length: 14 amino acids. Germline CDR1 is PRHDT and CDR2 is FYEKMQ (reference sequence). Losses at the gene ends were 3 bases for V and 2 bases for J; bases not matched to a gene: 1.

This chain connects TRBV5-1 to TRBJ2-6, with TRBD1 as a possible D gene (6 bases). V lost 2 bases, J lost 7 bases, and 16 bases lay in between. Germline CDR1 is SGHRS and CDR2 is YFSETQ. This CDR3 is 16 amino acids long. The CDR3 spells CASSLSRTAAANVLTF. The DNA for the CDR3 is TGCGCCAGCAGCTTATCAAGGACAGCCGCTGCCAACGTCCTGACTTTC.

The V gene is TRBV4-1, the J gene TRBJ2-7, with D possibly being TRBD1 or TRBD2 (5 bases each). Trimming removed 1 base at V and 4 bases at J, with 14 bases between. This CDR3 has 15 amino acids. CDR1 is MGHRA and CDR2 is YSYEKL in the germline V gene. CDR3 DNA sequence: TGCGCCAGCAGCCAAGGGGGGTTTACAGATTACGAGCAGTACTTC. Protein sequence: CASSQGGFTDYEQYF.

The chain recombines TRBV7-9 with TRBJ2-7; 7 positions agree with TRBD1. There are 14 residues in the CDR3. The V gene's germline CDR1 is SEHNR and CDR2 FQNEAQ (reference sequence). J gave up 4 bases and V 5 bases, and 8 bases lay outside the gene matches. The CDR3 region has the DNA TGTGCCAGCAGCCCAGCAGGGACAGAATACGAGCAGTACTTC. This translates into CASSPAGTEYEQYF. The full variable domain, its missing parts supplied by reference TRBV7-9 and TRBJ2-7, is DTGVSQNPRHKITKRGQNVTFRCDPISEHNRLYWYRQTLGQGPEFLTYFQNEAQLEKSRLLSDRFSAERPKGSFSTLEIQRTEQGDSAMYLCASSPAGTEYEQYFGPGTRLTVT.

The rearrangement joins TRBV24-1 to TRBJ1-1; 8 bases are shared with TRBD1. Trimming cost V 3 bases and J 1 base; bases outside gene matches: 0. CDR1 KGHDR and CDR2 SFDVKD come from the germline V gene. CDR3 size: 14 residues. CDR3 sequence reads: CATSDGTGNTEAFF. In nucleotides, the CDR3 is TGTGCCACCAGTGATGGGACAGGGAACACTGAAGCTTTCTTT.